This TCR beta chain was retrieved from a study of shared clonotypes between healthy human individuals. V lost 2 bases, J lost 1 base, and 11 bases lay in between. CDR3 length: 16 residues. Germline lookup yields CDR1 SGHTA and CDR2 FQGNSA. Replicate PCRs from sorted subsets contained 200 ng DNA, which is approximately 30,000 T cell genomes. Sequencing was performed with immunoSEQ multiplex PCR; in TCRdb, only in-frame clones are kept and a portion is missing. The sample lists about 2.4 million clones; approximately 93% were seen once. The source of this sequence is a young man in good health. Some clones in this sample may be carry-over from other donors' samples. Sequenced: naive CD4+ T cells from PBMCs. The subset was: CD45RA+ positively selected. The rearrangement joins TRBV7-2 to TRBJ2-2; weak D call: TRBD2 (6 bases). As DNA, the CDR3 is TGTGCCAGCAGCTTAAGTTCGGGAGTGAACACCGGGGAGCTGTTTTTT. Residues: CASSLSSGVNTGELFF.